These 22 T cell receptor beta chains share one sample of origin, sequenced in a study of blood T cell repertoires in COVID-19. TCRdb keeps only in-frame clones here, not all; method: immunoSEQ multiplex PCR. The sample includes 130,000 to 150,000 clones, 65% to 85% seen only once; the top ten take more than 4.5%. Sequencing was carried out using PBMCs or T cells enriched from blood (not recorded which). The receptors come from a woman in her forties or fifties who had been exposed to COVID-19.

V and J are TRBV5-1 and TRBJ1-1; D is undetermined. CDR1 and CDR2 (germline): SGHRS, YFSETQ. The germline V and J ends were trimmed by 5 bases and 5 bases, with 13 bases remaining between them. The CDR3 runs 13 residues. Here the CDR3 reads CASSQNDWTEAFF. The CDR3 DNA follows: TGCGCCAGCAGTCAGAACGACTGGACTGAAGCTTTCTTT.

V usage is TRBV2 and J usage is TRBJ2-2; D is perhaps TRBD1 (5 bases). The CDR3 contains 13 residues. Trimming cost V 7 bases and J 6 bases, with 12 bases left between them. Germline CDR1 reads SNHLY; CDR2 reads FYNNEI. CDR3 DNA: TGTGCCAGCAAGATAGGGGTCCCCGGGGAGCTGTTTTTT. It encodes CASKIGVPGELFF.

The rearrangement joins TRBV12-3 or TRBV12-4 to TRBJ2-7; 11 nucleotides line up with TRBD1. The CDR3 is 13 amino acids. V lost 6 bases and J lost 7; bases outside the gene matches: 5. CDR3 DNA: TGTGCCAGCAGGGGGACAGGGGGTGGAGAGCAGTACTTC. It is translated as CASRGTGGGEQYF.

This chain links TRBV5-4 with TRBJ1-2; perhaps TRBD1 as D (5 bases). This CDR3 has 16 residues. V shed 4 bases and J shed 3 bases, with 19 bases lying between them. CDR1 and CDR2 (germline): SGHNT, YYREEE (reference sequence). CDR3 amino acids: CASSPPPGRADYGYTF. The CDR3 DNA sequence: TGTGCCAGCAGCCCTCCCCCCGGCAGGGCGGACTATGGCTACACCTTC.

The chain employs TRBV5-4 and TRBJ1-4; D is perhaps TRBD1 (5 bases). CDR3 length: 16 amino acids. Germline assignment: CDR1 SGHNT and CDR2 YYREEE (reference sequence). The V and J ends lost 1 base and 8 bases respectively, with 18 bases between them. The CDR3 sequence is CASSLNVGRGREKLFF. The CDR3 DNA follows: TGTGCCAGCAGCTTGAATGTAGGGCGGGGCAGGGAAAAACTGTTTTTT.

V gene TRBV18 combines with J gene TRBJ1-5, with D uncertain. Germline CDR1 reads KGHSH; CDR2 reads LQKENI. CDR3 size: 13 residues. V dropped 2 bases and J dropped 2 bases, with 4 bases sitting between them. The DNA for the CDR3 is TGTGCCAGCTCACCAGGGCGCAATCAGCCCCAGCATTTT. This translates into CASSPGRNQPQHF.

The chain is built from TRBV2 and TRBJ1-4; possible D gene TRBD1, 6 bases. CDR3 length equals 13 residues. Germline V lookup: CDR1 SNHLY, CDR2 FYNNEI. V was cut by 6 bases and J by 9 bases, with 14 bases left in between. The CDR3 sequence: CASRNRQAQKLFF. CDR3 DNA sequence: TGTGCCAGCAGAAACAGACAGGCGCAAAAACTGTTTTTT.

In this sample, this clone turned up once. The chain uses TRBV19 and TRBJ1-6; 11 nucleotides agree with TRBD1. This CDR3 is 16 amino acids long. Germline V gene lookup returns CDR1 LNHDA and CDR2 SQIVND (reference sequence). J was trimmed by 9 bases and V by 4 bases; bases with no gene match: 8. The CDR3 DNA reads TGTGCCAGTAGTACCTTATCAGGGACAGGGGGTTCACCCCTCCACTTT. It translates to CASSTLSGTGGSPLHF.

CDR3 bases: TGTGCCTGGAATCAGGGGGTCAATCAGCCCCAGCATTTT. Translating it yields CAWNQGVNQPQHF. J is TRBJ1-5 and V is TRBV30; 7 bases align to TRBD1. The trim removed 4 bases at V and 3 bases at J, leaving 3 bases unmatched. The CDR3 is 13 residues long. Germline V CDR1 and CDR2: GTSNPN, SVGIG (reference sequence).

Details on this clone: Other DNA sequences in the same sample also yield this CDR3. The gene calls are TRBV7-2 and TRBJ2-2, with TRBD2 as a possible D gene (5 bases). The CDR3 length is 15 residues. Germline CDR1 and CDR2: SGHTA and FQGNSA. V dropped 0 bases and J dropped 1 base, with 6 bases sitting between them. The CDR3 region has the DNA TGTGCCAGCAGCTTAGCGAGCGGGAACACCGGGGAGCTGTTTTTT. Its protein is CASSLASGNTGELFF.

This sequence joins TRBV11-2 and TRBJ2-7, with 9 bases matching TRBD2. Trimming removed 5 bases from V and 3 bases from J; junction bases left unmatched: 8. Germline lookup yields CDR1 SGHAT and CDR2 FQNNGV. This CDR3 has 15 residues. CDR3 sequence reads: CASSLMRGGGYEQYF. The CDR3 region has the DNA TGTGCCAGCAGCCTCATGCGGGGGGGAGGCTACGAGCAGTACTTC.

V is TRBV2 and J is TRBJ1-5; maybe TRBD1 (5 bases). Germline V gene sequence: CDR1 SNHLY, CDR2 FYNNEI. The CDR3 has 11 residues. Trimming removed 4 bases at V and 8 bases at J, with 6 bases between. The CDR3 nucleotides read TGTGCCAGCAGTGCACAGGAGCCCCAGCATTTT. It translates to CASSAQEPQHF.

The chain carries TRBV7-9 and TRBJ2-2, with TRBD2 matching over 13 bases. The germline V gene encodes CDR1 SEHNR and CDR2 FQNEAQ (reference sequence). The CDR3 runs to 17 residues. The V segment lost 1 base and the J segment 3 bases; nucleotides outside the gene matches: 2. CDR3 region: CASSLGLAGGHTGELFF. The CDR3 DNA sequence: TGTGCCAGCAGCTTAGGACTAGCGGGGGGCCACACCGGGGAGCTGTTTTTT.

V is TRBV3-1 (or the pseudogene TRBV3-2) and J is TRBJ2-3; D may be TRBD2 (7 bases). The germline V gene encodes CDR1 LGHDT and CDR2 YNNKEL (reference sequence). Trimming took 2 bases from V and 2 from J, leaving 11 bases between them. This CDR3 spans 15 amino acids. The CDR3 coding sequence is TGTGCCAGCAGCCAACGCGGGGGCCACACAGATACGCAGTATTTT. It codes for CASSQRGGHTDTQYF.

About this clone: The same CDR3 arises from other DNA sequences in this sample as well. This chain links TRBV11-2 with TRBJ2-2, with 7 bases lining up with TRBD2. Trimming took 1 base from V and 1 from J; bases not matched to a gene: 0. The CDR3 loop spans 15 amino acids. CDR1 and CDR2 (germline): SGHAT, FQNNGV. The CDR3 region is CASSLAGGNTGELFF. CDR3 nucleotides: TGTGCCAGCAGCTTAGCGGGGGGGAACACCGGGGAGCTGTTTTTT.

The gene calls are TRBV28 and TRBJ1-2; tentative D call: TRBD1 (5 bases). The length of the CDR3 is 14 residues. Germline V gene sequence: CDR1 MDHEN, CDR2 SYDVKM. Trimming removed 6 bases at V and 4 bases at J, with 15 bases between. The CDR3 protein is CASSRAGKSYGYTF. CDR3 in DNA: TGTGCCAGCAGCAGGGCCGGCAAGTCCTATGGCTACACCTTC.

The CDR3 reads CASTPSIASGTNTGELFF. The CDR3 coding sequence is TGTGCCAGCACCCCCTCGATCGCTAGCGGAACGAACACCGGGGAGCTGTTTTTT. The rearrangement uses TRBV7-8 and TRBJ2-2; TRBD2 agrees at 7 bases. This CDR3 spans 18 amino acids. Looked up from germline, CDR1 is SGHVS and CDR2 is FQNEAQ. J was trimmed by 0 bases and V by 7 bases; bases with no gene match: 14.

The V and J genes are TRBV5-4 and TRBJ2-5; 7 bases are shared with TRBD2. The germline gives CDR1 SGHNT, CDR2 YYREEE (reference sequence). J gave up 5 bases and V 0 bases, and 1 base lay outside the gene matches. This CDR3 is built from 13 residues. CDR3 bases: TGTGCCAGCAGCTTGGTGGGAGGGGAGACCCAGTACTTC. Protein: CASSLVGGETQYF.

The chain's CDR3 is CAIRMTGGGNTEAFF. The CDR3 DNA sequence: TGTGCCATCAGAATGACAGGGGGCGGGAACACTGAAGCTTTCTTT. The chain employs TRBV10-3 and TRBJ1-1; 10 nucleotides line up with TRBD1. V shed 6 bases and J 1 base; nucleotides not matched to a gene: 5. CDR1 is ENHRY, CDR2 SYGVKD, per germline. CDR3 size: 15 residues.

This chain connects TRBV19 to TRBJ1-2; 7 nucleotides align to TRBD1. The CDR3 sequence is 14 residues long. Germline loops: CDR1 LNHDA, CDR2 SQIVND (reference sequence). The V segment lost 7 bases and the J segment 0 bases; nucleotides outside the gene matches: 5. CDR3 sequence reads: CASTLGTANYGYTF. Here the CDR3 DNA reads TGTGCCAGTACCCTCGGGACAGCTAACTATGGCTACACCTTC.

As regards this clone: The sample has other DNA sequences that encode this CDR3 too. The chain is built from TRBV11-3 and TRBJ2-7, with TRBD2 identical over 7 bases. CDR1 SGHNT and CDR2 YENEEA come from the germline V gene. Germline trimming cut 3 bases from V and 0 bases from J; bases unmatched to any gene: 5. This CDR3 spans 15 amino acids. This CDR3 reads CASSLSSGSSYEQYF. Here the CDR3 DNA reads TGTGCCAGCAGCTTGTCTAGCGGAAGCTCCTACGAGCAGTACTTC.

This clone was recorded once. For the CDR3, the DNA is TGCGCCAGCAGCCAAGATCGGGGGACAGGGATCGCCGGGGAGCTGTTTTTT. As protein: CASSQDRGTGIAGELFF. The rearrangement links TRBV4-1 to TRBJ2-2, with 9 positions matching TRBD1. After removal of 0 bases from V and 6 bases from J, the junction contained 8 bases not matched to a gene. The germline V gene encodes CDR1 MGHRA and CDR2 YSYEKL. This CDR3 is 17 amino acids long.